The 25 T cell receptor beta chains listed next were all sequenced from one sample in a study of blood T cell repertoires in COVID-19. Profiling relied on immunoSEQ multiplex PCR, and the TCRdb table lists in-frame clones only, not all of them. The data hold about 210,000 clones, with roughly 90% observed a single time. The sequenced sample was peripheral blood. These receptors all stem from a woman aged 40 to 50 with acute or convalescent COVID-19.

The V call is TRBV5-1, the J call TRBJ2-3, with 9 bases identical to TRBD2. There are 15 residues in the CDR3. V lost 6 bases to trimming and J lost 0 bases; unmatched junction nucleotides: 5. Germline lookup yields CDR1 SGHRS and CDR2 YFSETQ. CDR3 loop: CASTTSGTSTDTQYF. The CDR3, as DNA: TGCGCCAGCACGACTAGCGGCACTAGCACAGATACGCAGTATTTT.

This sequence joins TRBV2 and TRBJ1-5; 9 nucleotides align to TRBD1. This CDR3 comprises 15 residues. The ends lost 6 bases at V and 4 bases at J; junction bases unmatched: 7. Germline V CDR1 and CDR2: SNHLY, FYNNEI. The DNA for the CDR3 is TGTGCCAGCAGAGCAACTGGACAGGGGAATCAGCCCCAGCATTTT. Encoded protein: CASRATGQGNQPQHF.

This rearrangement joins TRBV7-9 to TRBJ1-1; 7 bases match TRBD1. CDR1 SEHNR and CDR2 FQNEAQ come from the germline V gene (reference sequence). This CDR3 is 14 amino acids long. With 7 bases clipped from V and 4 bases from J, the junction kept 9 bases outside the gene matches. The DNA for the CDR3 is TGTGCCAGCAACCTTCAGGGGGTGGGCACTGAAGCTTTCTTT. It encodes CASNLQGVGTEAFF.

This clone appeared once. This chain links TRBV12-3 or TRBV12-4 with TRBJ2-5; the D gene is possibly TRBD2 (5 bases). The CDR3 length is 12 residues. Trimming took 6 bases from V and 5 from J, leaving 10 bases between them. The CDR3 DNA reads as TGTGCCAGCAGCGTGGGAGTGGAGACCCAGTACTTC. This codes for CASSVGVETQYF.

J is TRBJ1-2 and V is TRBV6-5; weak D call: TRBD1 (6 bases). V gave up 6 bases and J gave up 2 bases, with 10 bases separating them. CDR1 is MNHEY, CDR2 SVGAGI, per germline. This CDR3 spans 13 amino acids. The CDR3 DNA is TGTGCCAGCAGCCGTCAGGGGAACTATGGCTACACCTTC. This sequence encodes CASSRQGNYGYTF.

The chain's CDR3 is CASSLSDSVGHNEQFF. The CDR3, as DNA: TGCGCCAGCAGCCTCTCGGACTCTGTTGGGCACAATGAGCAGTTCTTC. The chain has TRBV5-1 and TRBJ2-1; TRBD2 is a possible D gene (5 bases). V lost 4 bases and J lost 5, with 19 bases in between. The CDR3 runs to 16 residues. In germline, CDR1 is SGHRS, CDR2 YFSETQ.

The rearrangement uses TRBV4-1 and TRBJ1-6; D ambiguous. This CDR3 region has 18 residues. CDR1 and CDR2 (germline): MGHRA, YSYEKL. Trimming removed 1 base from V and 7 bases from J, with 20 bases in between. CDR3 nucleotide sequence: TGCGCCAGCAGCCAAGTACGGGGTTTGGGGAGGACGAATTCACCCCTCCACTTT. This encodes CASSQVRGLGRTNSPLHF.

V is TRBV7-2 and J is TRBJ1-2; possibly TRBD1 for D (6 bases). CDR1 and CDR2 (germline): SGHTA, FQGNSA. The CDR3 totals 14 residues. The germline V and J ends were trimmed by 5 bases and 4 bases, with 14 bases remaining between them. The CDR3 DNA reads as TGTGCCAGCAGCATACAGGGTGGCAGCTATGGCTACACCTTC. Translation: CASSIQGGSYGYTF.

The V call is TRBV27, the J call TRBJ2-6; 8 nucleotides match TRBD1. Trimming took 3 bases from V and 1 from J; bases not matched to a gene: 8. Germline CDR1 is MNHEY and CDR2 is SMNVEV (reference sequence). CDR3 size: 18 residues. The CDR3 DNA reads TGTGCCAGCAGTTTCAAAGGACAGGGTCTATCTGGGGCCAACGTCCTGACTTTC. This sequence encodes CASSFKGQGLSGANVLTF.

This clone occurred once. At the DNA level, this CDR3 is encoded by other sequences in the same sample as well. The genes are TRBV11-2 and TRBJ2-7; D call uncertain. Looked up from germline, CDR1 is SGHAT and CDR2 is FQNNGV. The CDR3 totals 13 residues. For the CDR3, the DNA is TGTGCCAGCAGCTACCTGACTCGCTACGAACAGTACGTC. This gives the protein CASSYLTRYEQYV.

The J gene is TRBJ1-6, the V gene TRBV3-1 (or the pseudogene TRBV3-2); D is unresolved. Between the trimmed V and J ends, which lost 1 base and 5 bases, there was a span of 9 bases. The CDR3 has 15 residues. CDR1 is LGHDT and CDR2 is YNNKEL in the germline V gene (reference sequence). The CDR3 DNA sequence: TGTGCCAGCAGCCAAGGGCACAGAAATAATTCACCCCTCCACTTT. Its protein is CASSQGHRNNSPLHF.

V and J are TRBV11-1 and TRBJ1-5; 8 nucleotides match TRBD1. CDR1 and CDR2 from the germline V gene are SGHAT and FQDESV (reference sequence). Unmatched junction bases numbered 5, after V lost 2 bases and J lost 2 bases. The CDR3 extends over 16 amino acids. The CDR3 DNA reads as TGTGCCAGCAGCTTACAGGGGGCGACGGGCAATCAGCCCCAGCATTTT. Translation gives CASSLQGATGNQPQHF.

Of note for this clone: Additional DNA sequences in this sample encode the identical CDR3. The V and J genes are TRBV5-1 and TRBJ1-2; D is perhaps TRBD1 (5 bases). V was cut by 0 bases and J by 4 bases, with 7 bases left in between. The CDR3 covers 13 residues. Germline V gives CDR1 SGHRS, CDR2 YFSETQ. The CDR3 protein is CASSLDTGYGYTF. CDR3 sequence (DNA): TGCGCCAGCAGCTTGGATACAGGCTATGGCTACACCTTC. The full variable domain, in which reference TRBV5-1 and TRBJ1-2 provide the parts outside the CDR3, is KAGVTQTPRYLIKTRGQQVTLSCSPISGHRSVSWYQQTPGQGLQFLFEYFSETQRNKGNFPGRFSGRQFSNSRSEMNVSTLELGDSALYLCASSLDTGYGYTFGSGTRLTVV.

Only one count was recorded for this clone. The V gene is TRBV19, the J gene TRBJ2-5; 9 positions match TRBD1. CDR1 LNHDA and CDR2 SQIVND come from the germline V gene (reference sequence). The CDR3 is made up of 13 amino acids. V dropped 4 bases and J dropped 5; count of bases not matched to a gene: 2. CDR3 amino acids: CASSKTGGETQYF. CDR3 nucleotide sequence: TGTGCCAGTAGTAAGACAGGGGGTGAGACCCAGTACTTC.

The chain recombines TRBV6-5 with TRBJ1-1, with TRBD1 matching 7 bases. V lost 6 bases and J lost 0; bases outside the gene matches: 7. Germline CDR1 and CDR2: MNHEY and SVGAGI. The CDR3 consists of 15 residues. CDR3 sequence reads: CASSPGGSVNTEAFF. CDR3 bases: TGTGCCAGCAGCCCAGGGGGATCAGTGAACACTGAAGCTTTCTTT.

The genes are TRBV7-7 and TRBJ2-3; TRBD2 matches 9 bases. From germline, CDR1 is SSHAT and CDR2 FNYEAQ (reference sequence). The length of the CDR3 is 15 residues. Trimming cost V 5 bases and J 1 base; bases outside gene matches: 4. The CDR3 spells CASSQGLAGTDTQYF. The CDR3 coding sequence is TGTGCCAGCAGCCAGGGACTAGCAGGCACAGATACGCAGTATTTT.

The chain couples TRBV1 to TRBJ1-1; the DNA was not used to check the table's D call, TRBD1. TRBV1 is a recognized pseudogene. CDR3 size: 17 residues. CDR3 sequence: CTSSQGRTGEALPEAFF. Written as DNA, the CDR3 is TGCACCAGCAGCCAAGGCCGGACAGGGGAGGCACTCCCTGAAGCTTTCTTT.

The genes are TRBV7-2 and TRBJ1-2; TRBD1 matches 8 bases. Trimming at V came to 3 bases and at J to 6 bases, leaving 9 bases not matched to a gene. CDR3 length equals 15 residues. CDR1 SGHTA and CDR2 FQGNSA come from the germline V gene. CDR3 loop: CASSFLRGPGDGYTF. In nucleotides, the CDR3 is TGTGCCAGCAGCTTTCTCAGGGGGCCGGGGGATGGCTACACCTTC.

The V and J genes are TRBV14 and TRBJ2-3, with no clear D. Germline lookup yields CDR1 SGHDN and CDR2 FVKESK. The CDR3 sequence is 15 residues long. V was shortened by 0 bases and J by 6 bases, with 13 bases between the two germline ends. This CDR3 is CASSQDQWSPDTQYF. The CDR3 nucleotides are TGTGCCAGCAGCCAAGATCAATGGAGTCCGGATACGCAGTATTTT. Full variable domain (rest looked up from reference TRBV14 and TRBJ2-3): EAGVTQFPSHSVIEKGQTVTLRCDPISGHDNLYWYRRVMGKEIKFLLHFVKESKQDESGMPNNRFLAERTGGTYSTLKVQPAELEDSGVYFCASSQDQWSPDTQYFGPGTRLTVL.

This clone was seen a few times. The rearrangement links TRBV19 to TRBJ1-6, with 7 bases lining up with TRBD1. CDR1 and CDR2 (germline): LNHDA, SQIVND (reference sequence). The J segment lost 0 bases and the V segment lost 9 bases, leaving 14 bases of the junction unmatched. CDR3 length: 18 amino acids. CDR3 nucleotides: TGTGCCAGAAACAGGACAGGTATGACGAGCTCCTATAATTCACCCCTCCACTTT. Protein: CARNRTGMTSSYNSPLHF.

V usage is TRBV6-5 and J usage is TRBJ1-1; 8 bases are a match to TRBD1. This CDR3 spans 13 amino acids. V shed 6 bases and J 5 bases; nucleotides not matched to a gene: 5. The germline gives CDR1 MNHEY, CDR2 SVGAGI. As DNA, the CDR3 is TGTGCCAGCAGGGACAGGGTTTTTACTGAAGCTTTCTTT. Protein product: CASRDRVFTEAFF.

This clone is a singleton in its sample. This chain connects TRBV19 to TRBJ1-1; 7 bases fit TRBD1. The V segment lost 3 bases and the J segment 2 bases; nucleotides outside the gene matches: 6. The CDR3 length is 15 residues. CDR1 and CDR2 (germline): LNHDA, SQIVND (reference sequence). The CDR3 is CASSIGGTDNTEAFF. CDR3 sequence (DNA): TGTGCCAGTAGTATCGGAGGGACAGACAACACTGAAGCTTTCTTT.

The chain employs TRBV5-4 and TRBJ1-2; 11 positions match TRBD1. The CDR3 loop spans 14 amino acids. V gave up 5 bases and J gave up 3 bases; unmatched junction bases: 3. The germline V gene has CDR1 SGHNT and CDR2 YYREEE (reference sequence). The CDR3 DNA reads TGTGCCAGCAGACGGACAGGGGGCGACTATGGCTACACCTTC. Protein: CASRRTGGDYGYTF.

The CDR3 is CASSSFSYEQYV. For the CDR3, the DNA is TGTGCCAGCAGTTCCTTCTCCTACGAGCAGTACGTC. The V and J genes are TRBV6-2 or TRBV6-3 and TRBJ2-7; D call uncertain. This CDR3 has 12 residues. Trimming took off 4 bases at V and 0 bases at J, with 4 bases between the two ends. Looked up from germline, CDR1 is MNHEY and CDR2 is SVGEGT.

This clone showed up just a few times. The chain joins TRBV23-1 to TRBJ1-1, with a tentative D call TRBD1 (6 bases). TRBV23-1 is placed among ORFs of uncertain function. V lost 4 bases and J 5 bases, leaving 20 bases between the germline ends. The CDR3 is 16 residues long. The CDR3 DNA reads TGCGCCAGCAGTCCTTCACAACAGGGCGATAGGACTGAAGCTTTCTTT. Its translation is CASSPSQQGDRTEAFF.